This T cell receptor (beta chain) derives from a study of T cell repertoires in cytomegalovirus infection. Study-wide context: Both CMV infection and a matching HLA type were indicated by public TCR beta signatures.

The study's findings and limits: HLA-C-restricted TCR beta clonotypes specific for CMV led the ex vivo response. Cumulative frequency of public TCR beta families picked out carriers of CMV plus the relevant HLA.

From the reads, TCRdb called clonotypes with MiXCR, one entry per CDR3 protein. This sample has some 600,000 distinct CDR3 sequences, with 24% found just once. Germline V gene sequence: CDR1 SGHDT, CDR2 YYEEEE. The CDR3 contains 17 residues. J was trimmed by 3 bases and V by 4 bases; bases with no gene match: 9. This clonotype was observed a few times. Its antigen is still unknown. The chain joins TRBV5-6 to TRBJ2-3; TRBD1 agrees at 12 bases. The specimen sequenced was CD8+ T cells from PBMCs. This TCR was sampled from a human donor in good health (CMV status not recorded). Some clones in this sample may be carry-over from other donors' samples. CDR3 sequence: CASSVPGQGAGTDTQYF. The DNA for the CDR3 is TGTGCCAGCAGCGTCCCGGGACAGGGGGCAGGAACAGATACGCAGTATTTT.